This T cell receptor (beta chain) was sequenced for a study of cytomegalovirus exposure and HLA in healthy donors. About the research overall: Caucasian-associated ancestry cluster membership applied to 75% to 85% of approximately 400 genotyped donors.

Looked up from germline, CDR1 is SEHNR and CDR2 is FQNEAQ (reference sequence). The length of the CDR3 is 14 residues. V was clipped by 0 bases and J by 1 base, with 6 bases between them. The PCR made use of 60 Vbeta and 13 Jbeta primers. Measured with immunoSEQ multiplex PCR; TCRdb has only the in-frame clones, and not every one. The sample carries fewer than 200,000 clones, around 76% recorded once. The chain combines TRBV7-9 with TRBJ1-1; D remains unclear. This receptor was identified in a female donor in good health and CMV-seronegative. Material: PBMCs. CDR3 amino acids: CASSLAAGNTEAFF. The CDR3 bases are TGTGCCAGCAGCTTAGCAGCAGGGAACACTGAAGCTTTCTTT.